This is a list of T cell receptor beta chains from one sample in a study of OX40 agonist ivuxolimab in advanced cancers. Clones were sequenced by immunoSEQ multiplex PCR, and TCRdb holds only the in-frame ones, with some missing. The sample has 75,000 to 95,000 clones, roughly 90% seen once. This sample comprised CD4+ or CD8+ T cells sorted from blood, obtained in a trial of the OX40 agonist ivuxolimab. Receptors originate from an adult with an advanced solid tumor such as melanoma, head and neck, liver or kidney cancer. Each CDR3 is given without its conserved first and last residue. The order of the fields is J gene, V gene, CDR3 protein.

J: TRBJ2-1; V: TRBV5-1; CDR3: ASSSQGGSGNEQF
J: TRBJ1-2; V: TRBV1; CDR3: TSSHSGGSYGYT
J: TRBJ1-1; V: TRBV2; CDR3: ASRGIGGRTEAF
J: TRBJ2-7; V: TRBV28; CDR3: ASSLPGQVGSYEQY
J: TRBJ2-5; V: TRBV11-2; CDR3: ASSLAGRVETQY
J: TRBJ2-2; V: TRBV29-1; CDR3: SVMQNTGELF
J: TRBJ2-3; V: TRBV11-2; CDR3: ASSAGLAGGTDAQY
J: TRBJ2-3; V: TRBV18; CDR3: ASSPRGQGATDTQY
J: TRBJ2-2; V: TRBV18; CDR3: ASSPPGQSRGTGELF
J: TRBJ2-1; V: TRBV9; CDR3: ASSPNWGGGEQF
J: TRBJ2-7; V: TRBV6-1; CDR3: ASRARASYEQY
J: TRBJ1-1; V: TRBV21-1; CDR3: ASSKAQTGSVTEAF
J: TRBJ2-2; V: TRBV7-2; CDR3: ASSLMTQPGELF
J: TRBJ1-4; V: TRBV28; CDR3: ASRLPGATNEKLF
J: TRBJ2-3; V: TRBV7-2; CDR3: ASSLAPTDTQY
J: TRBJ2-1; V: TRBV5-4; CDR3: ASSTGTGRFNEQF
J: TRBJ2-1; V: TRBV7-8; CDR3: ASSHDTYLHNEQF
J: TRBJ2-7; V: TRBV18; CDR3: ASSPLGDYEQY
J: TRBJ2-2; V: TRBV11-3; CDR3: ASSPGGRLDWFDTGELF
J: TRBJ1-2; V: TRBV7-2; CDR3: ASSLIRVYGYGYT
J: TRBJ1-1; V: TRBV2; CDR3: ATRGALHTEAF
J: TRBJ1-2; V: TRBV10-3; CDR3: ACKGQGSNYGYT
J: TRBJ2-7; V: TRBV28; CDR3: ASSPGLAGVGQY
J: TRBJ2-1; V: TRBV29-1; CDR3: SVWDGSSYNEQF
J: TRBJ1-2; V: TRBV6-5; CDR3: ASRAGSNYGYT
J: TRBJ2-2; V: TRBV5-1; CDR3: ASSVLAGGAGELF
J: TRBJ1-1; V: TRBV30; CDR3: AWSLYTEAF
J: TRBJ2-7; V: TRBV7-2; CDR3: ASRPGTSSYEQY
J: TRBJ2-7; V: TRBV19; CDR3: ASSLSPGNEQY
J: TRBJ2-2; V: TRBV30; CDR3: AWLAPFTGELF
J: TRBJ2-3; V: TRBV7-9; CDR3: ASSPGTDTQY
J: TRBJ1-1; V: TRBV6-5; CDR3: ASRQGWTEAF
J: TRBJ1-1; V: TRBV7-9; CDR3: ASLTGVSTEAF
J: TRBJ1-4; V: TRBV27; CDR3: ASSLGPNEKLF
J: TRBJ2-2; V: TRBV7-7; CDR3: ASTVGEASGELF
J: TRBJ2-7; V: TRBV6-6; CDR3: ASSYRDRGFYEQY
J: TRBJ2-5; V: TRBV19; CDR3: ASSPAGGETQY
J: TRBJ2-6; V: TRBV28; CDR3: ASSLTIEGANVLT
J: TRBJ2-7; V: TRBV11-2; CDR3: ASSLTSGASYEQY
J: TRBJ2-1; V: TRBV28; CDR3: ASKGASYNEQF
J: TRBJ2-7; V: TRBV28; CDR3: ASGPGTVHEQY
J: TRBJ2-7; V: TRBV28; CDR3: ASTTLGGNSYEQY